This T cell receptor beta chain was profiled in a study of shared clonotypes between healthy human individuals. Some clones are missing from TCRdb's copy, which holds only in-frame ones; the method was immunoSEQ multiplex PCR. The table shows 600,000 to 800,000 clones, with approximately 77% occurring only once. Trimming shortened V by 5 bases and J by 4 bases, and 12 bases separated the two germline ends. Germline-derived CDR1 and CDR2 are LNHDA and SQIVND (reference sequence). This CDR3 is built from 13 residues. This chain links TRBV19 with TRBJ2-7; D is uncertain. The origin of this receptor is a woman aged 30 to 39 in good health. The material sequenced was memory CD4+ T cells sorted from blood. Subset reported: CD45RA-negative fraction. Written as DNA, the CDR3 is TGTGCCAGTAGTGTGGCTAGACGGTACGAGCAGTACTTC. This codes for CASSVARRYEQYF.